This is a list of T cell receptor beta chains from one sample in a study of blood T cell repertoires in COVID-19. Some clones are missing from TCRdb's copy, which holds only in-frame ones; the method was immunoSEQ multiplex PCR. The repertoire has 300,000 to 400,000 clones, about 82% of them found once; the top ten carry approximately 7.9%. Sequencing was performed on peripheral blood. These receptors all stem from a human donor in a cohort sampled during active COVID-19. The CDR3 runs from the conserved cysteine through the conserved F or W. A D gene is named only where the DNA matches it firmly. Clone size is given for some rows only: seen once, a few or many times, or a class if the clone is expanded.

size | J | V | D | CDR3 | DNA
NA | TRBJ1-2 | TRBV9 | NA | CASSVENGGYGYTF | TGTGCCAGCAGCGTAGAGAACGGCGGCTATGGCTACACCTTC
NA | TRBJ1-1 | TRBV27 | NA | CASSPYSSFSPNTEAFF | TGTGCCAGCAGTCCCTATAGCTCATTTTCTCCCAACACTGAAGCTTTCTTT
few | TRBJ1-2 | TRBV3-1/TRBV3-2 | NA | CATAFAGQTYGYTF | TGTGCCACGGCCTTCGCAGGGCAAACCTATGGCTACACCTTC
NA | TRBJ2-2 | TRBV4-2 | NA | CASSQVAAFNTGELFF | TGTGCCAGCAGCCAAGTGGCGGCCTTTAACACCGGGGAGCTGTTTTTT
NA | TRBJ2-4 | TRBV19 | TRBD1 | CASRGTGINIQYF | TGTGCCAGTAGGGGGACAGGAATAAACATTCAGTACTTC
once | TRBJ2-7 | TRBV7-2 | TRBD2 | CASSFPGGAGEQYF | TGTGCCAGCAGCTTCCCGGGAGGGGCGGGCGAGCAGTACTTC
NA | TRBJ2-1 | TRBV5-1 | NA | CASSLAIGSSYNEQFF | TGCGCCAGCAGCTTGGCCATTGGGAGCTCCTACAATGAGCAGTTCTTC
NA | TRBJ1-6 | TRBV5-1 | TRBD1 | CASSSGQNYNSPLHF | TGCGCCAGCAGCTCGGGACAGAACTATAATTCACCCCTCCACTTT
NA | TRBJ2-7 | TRBV6-2/TRBV6-3 | NA | CASSYRPGYEQYF | TGTGCCAGCAGTTACCGACCAGGCTACGAGCAGTACTTC
NA | TRBJ1-6 | TRBV7-9 | TRBD1 | CASSLGTGEYSPLHF | TGTGCCAGCAGCTTGGGGACAGGGGAATATTCACCCCTCCACTTT
NA | TRBJ1-2 | TRBV12-3/TRBV12-4 | TRBD1 | CASSWTGGYGYTF | TGTGCCAGCAGTTGGACAGGAGGATATGGCTACACCTTC
NA | TRBJ2-3 | TRBV5-6 | TRBD2 | CASSLGLAGESSTDTQYF | TGTGCCAGCAGCTTGGGACTAGCGGGGGAATCTAGCACAGATACGCAGTATTTT
NA | TRBJ1-5 | TRBV2 | NA | CASTGVLSNQPQHF | TGTGCCAGCACGGGAGTTCTTAGCAATCAGCCCCAGCATTTT
NA | TRBJ1-2 | TRBV7-8 | NA | CASSPDILYGYTF | TGTGCCAGCAGCCCAGACATCCTCTACGGCTACACCTTC
NA | TRBJ1-3 | TRBV10-1 | NA | CASSESTGSGNTIYF | TGCGCCAGCAGTGAGTCGACAGGTTCTGGAAACACCATATATTTT
few | TRBJ1-6 | TRBV2 | TRBD1 | CASSKQGTVHF | TGTGCCAGCAGTAAACAGGGGACCGTCCACTTT
NA | TRBJ2-6 | TRBV6-4 | NA | CASSDSSRGGANVLTF | TGTGCCAGCAGTGACTCGAGTCGGGGTGGGGCCAACGTCCTGACTTTC
NA | TRBJ1-2 | TRBV7-2 | NA | CASSSDSNNYGYTF | TGTGCCAGCAGCTCCGACAGTAATAACTATGGCTACACCTTC
NA | TRBJ1-2 | TRBV12-3/TRBV12-4 | NA | CASSGGGSYGYTF | TGTGCCAGCAGTGGGGGGGGTAGCTATGGCTACACCTTC
NA | TRBJ2-1 | TRBV19 | TRBD2 | CASGRLAHGNEQFF | TGTGCCAGTGGAAGACTAGCGCACGGCAATGAGCAGTTCTTC
NA | TRBJ2-4 | TRBV27 | NA | CASRTTLAKNIQYF | TGTGCCAGCAGAACTACCTTAGCCAAAAACATTCAGTACTTC
NA | TRBJ2-3 | TRBV5-1 | TRBD2 | CASSGQLAGASFGTQYF | TGCGCCAGCAGCGGGCAACTAGCGGGGGCCAGCTTCGGTACGCAGTATTTT
NA | TRBJ2-5 | TRBV10-3 | TRBD1 | CAIRDRDRGPQETQYF | TGTGCCATCAGGGACAGGGACAGGGGTCCCCAAGAGACCCAGTACTTC
NA | TRBJ1-2 | TRBV7-9 | TRBD1 | CASSSSDRGDYGYTF | TGTGCCAGCAGCTCCTCAGACAGGGGGGACTATGGCTACACCTTC
NA | TRBJ1-2 | TRBV6-5 | NA | CASSYSTAGDGYTF | TGTGCCAGCAGTTACTCGACGGCAGGGGATGGGTACACCTTC
NA | TRBJ1-3 | TRBV19 | NA | CASSLRSGNTIYF | TGTGCCAGTAGCCTACGCTCTGGAAACACCATATATTTT
many | TRBJ2-4 | TRBV7-9 | TRBD2 | CASSPGGGIAKNIQYF | TGTGCCAGCAGCCCCGGCGGGGGGATAGCCAAAAACATTCAGTACTTC
NA | TRBJ2-1 | TRBV30 | NA | CAWNAGSNEQFF | TGTGCCTGGAATGCGGGGAGCAATGAGCAGTTCTTC
NA | TRBJ1-2 | TRBV5-1 | NA | CASSLIRTDYGYTF | TGCGCCAGCAGCTTGATAAGGACAGACTATGGCTACACCTTC
once | TRBJ2-2 | TRBV3-1/TRBV3-2 | NA | CASSQGLGYTGELFF | TGTGCCAGCAGCCAAGGACTAGGGTACACCGGGGAGCTGTTTTTT
NA | TRBJ1-5 | TRBV12-3/TRBV12-4 | NA | CASSSRRDQPQHF | TGTGCCAGCAGCTCCCGACGGGATCAGCCCCAGCATTTT
few | TRBJ2-2 | TRBV5-4 | NA | CASSIDMTGELFF | TGTGCCAGCAGCATAGACATGACCGGGGAGCTGTTTTTT
once | TRBJ1-2 | TRBV19 | TRBD1 | CASKYQGAFSGYTF | TGTGCCAGTAAATATCAGGGGGCGTTCTCTGGCTACACCTTC
NA | TRBJ2-1 | TRBV15 | TRBD1 | CATSRGGTGYNEQFF | TGTGCCACCAGCAGAGGCGGGACAGGCTACAATGAGCAGTTCTTC
NA | TRBJ1-4 | TRBV6-5 | NA | CATINRYRDEKLFF | TGTGCCACCATCAACAGGTATCGGGATGAAAAACTGTTTTTT
NA | TRBJ2-2 | TRBV19 | TRBD1 | CATRDRDRGFTGELFF | TGTGCCACCAGGGACCGGGACAGGGGTTTTACCGGGGAGCTGTTTTTT
many | TRBJ2-7 | TRBV7-9 | TRBD1 | CASSSMGQSYEQYF | TGTGCCAGCAGCTCCATGGGACAGTCCTACGAGCAGTACTTC
NA | TRBJ1-2 | TRBV4-2 | TRBD1 | CASSQESTGAYGYTF | TGTGCCAGCAGCCAAGAGTCCACAGGGGCCTATGGCTACACCTTC
NA | TRBJ2-1 | TRBV5-4 | TRBD2 | CASSLVAGEEQFF | TGTGCCAGCAGCTTGGTAGCGGGGGAAGAGCAGTTCTTC
NA | TRBJ1-6 | TRBV2 | TRBD1 | CASSEGLTGGSPLHF | TGTGCCAGCAGTGAGGGTCTGACAGGGGGTTCACCCCTCCACTTT
NA | TRBJ1-6 | TRBV5-1 | NA | CASSLTEFISPLHF | TGCGCCAGCAGCTTAACTGAGTTCATTTCACCCCTCCACTTT
NA | TRBJ2-5 | TRBV5-1 | NA | CASSGGDMYQETQYF | TGCGCCAGCAGCGGAGGAGACATGTACCAAGAGACCCAGTACTTC
NA | TRBJ2-5 | TRBV2 | NA | CASTDGQTGPQETQYF | TGTGCCAGCACCGATGGACAGACGGGTCCCCAAGAGACCCAGTACTTC
NA | TRBJ1-2 | TRBV7-2 | NA | CASSLTGYGYTF | TGTGCCAGCAGCTTGACAGGCTATGGCTACACCTTC
NA | TRBJ2-2 | TRBV6-5 | NA | CASSYRGNTGELFF | TGTGCCAGCAGTTACAGGGGCAACACCGGGGAGCTGTTTTTT
NA | TRBJ2-3 | TRBV24-1 | TRBD2 | CATSDYGLAGSTDTQYF | TGTGCCACCAGTGACTACGGACTAGCGGGGAGCACAGATACGCAGTATTTT
NA | TRBJ1-2 | TRBV7-2 | NA | CASSLGTDWTGYTF | TGTGCCAGCAGCTTAGGGACTGACTGGACTGGCTACACCTTC
NA | TRBJ2-7 | TRBV19 | NA | CASSIRGEQYF | TGTGCCAGTAGTATTCGGGGCGAGCAGTACTTC
many | TRBJ1-2 | TRBV6-1 | TRBD1 | CASSDLFGTVYGYTF | TGTGCCAGCAGTGATTTATTTGGGACAGTCTATGGCTACACCTTC
once | TRBJ1-4 | TRBV27 | NA | CASRSRVHNEKLFF | TGTGCCAGCAGATCCAGGGTCCATAATGAAAAACTGTTTTTT
NA | TRBJ1-6 | TRBV10-3 | NA | CAISGAGKSYNSPLHF | TGTGCCATCAGTGGCGCGGGGAAGTCCTATAATTCACCCCTCCACTTT
NA | TRBJ1-2 | TRBV10-3 | NA | CAITSPQIYGYTF | TGTGCCATCACCTCCCCGCAGATCTATGGCTACACCTTC
NA | TRBJ1-4 | TRBV5-1 | NA | CASSLSGEKLFF | TGCGCCAGCAGCCTTTCAGGGGAAAAACTGTTTTTT
NA | TRBJ2-1 | TRBV5-1 | TRBD2 | CASSGGVRGGNEQFF | TGCGCCAGCAGCGGAGGGGTGCGCGGGGGTAATGAGCAGTTCTTC
NA | TRBJ1-5 | TRBV7-9 | TRBD1 | CASSPRGQGSNQPQHF | TGTGCCAGCAGCCCACGGGGACAGGGAAGCAATCAGCCCCAGCATTTT
once | TRBJ1-1 | TRBV30 | NA | CAWTRGRGTEAFF | TGTGCCTGGACCCGGGGCCGGGGGACTGAAGCTTTCTTT
NA | TRBJ2-7 | TRBV12-3/TRBV12-4 | TRBD2 | CASSLGLEQYF | TGTGCCAGCAGTCTGGGACTAGAGCAGTACTTC